The 30 T cell receptor beta chains presented below share a single source sample, sequenced in a study of beta chain features in type 1 diabetes. These TCRs are of unknown antigen specificity. Study results and limitations: All four CD4+ subsets from Type 1 diabetes patients carried moderately but significantly shorter TCRB CDR3s.

As every portion of the isolated RNA was reverse transcribed, the sequencing read expressed TCRB transcripts. Using immunoSEQ multiplex PCR, the repertoire was profiled, and TCRdb retains in-frame clones only, with some absent. The sample yields nearly 700,000 clones, 13% seen once. The sequenced sample was naive CD4+ T cells from blood. These receptor sequences come from a man in his late teens or twenties with type 1 diabetes.

CDR3 residues: CASSPRTSLEETQYF. For the CDR3, the DNA is TGTGCCAGCTCACCACGGACATCGTTAGAAGAGACCCAGTACTTC. The chain links TRBV18 to TRBJ2-5; tentatively, D is TRBD1 (5 bases). The CDR3 extends over 15 amino acids. The V and J ends lost 1 base and 3 bases respectively, with 12 bases between them. From germline, CDR1 is KGHSH and CDR2 LQKENI.

This clone was detected only a few times. The chain couples TRBV5-1 to TRBJ2-1; TRBD2 agrees at 11 bases. The V gene end was trimmed by 4 bases and the J gene end by 6 bases; junction bases not matched to a gene: 6. CDR3 length: 15 residues. Germline V gene lookup returns CDR1 SGHRS and CDR2 YFSETQ. CDR3 sequence reads: CASSLGTSGFNEQFF. The DNA for the CDR3 is TGCGCCAGCAGCCTAGGGACTAGCGGATTCAATGAGCAGTTCTTC.

The chain couples TRBV19 to TRBJ2-3; 8 bases fit TRBD2. This CDR3 spans 15 amino acids. After removal of 3 bases from V and 2 bases from J, the junction contained 4 bases not matched to a gene. CDR1 LNHDA and CDR2 SQIVND come from the germline V gene (reference sequence). The CDR3 DNA reads as TGTGCCAGTAGTATCCGGGGGGGGCCCACAGATACGCAGTATTTT. As protein: CASSIRGGPTDTQYF.

This clone was detected only a few times. The chain uses TRBV6-5 and TRBJ1-3; no definite D call. This CDR3 is built from 12 residues. Germline V CDR1 and CDR2: MNHEY, SVGAGI. V lost 10 bases and J 3 bases, leaving 10 bases between the germline ends. DNA for the CDR3: TGTGCCACGGTCGCCGATGGAAACACCATATATTTT. Translation gives CATVADGNTIYF.

The chain combines TRBV7-3 with TRBJ2-1; D is perhaps TRBD1 (6 bases). From germline, CDR1 is SGHTA and CDR2 FQGTGA. The CDR3 covers 13 residues. V was shortened by 6 bases and J by 6 bases, with 12 bases between the two germline ends. The CDR3 loop is CASSPDRPNEQFF. CDR3 nucleotides: TGTGCCAGCAGTCCCGACAGGCCCAATGAGCAGTTCTTC. The variable domain in full, with the rest retrieved from reference TRBV7-3 and TRBJ2-1, is GAGVSQTPSNKVTEKGKYVELRCDPISGHTALYWYRQSLGQGPEFLIYFQGTGAADDSGLPNDRFFAVRPEGSVSTLKIQRTERGDSAVYLCASSPDRPNEQFFGPGTRLTVL.

The rearrangement joins TRBV2 to TRBJ2-1, with 11 bases matching TRBD2. V shed 4 bases and J 0 bases; nucleotides not matched to a gene: 5. Germline V gene lookup returns CDR1 SNHLY and CDR2 FYNNEI. CDR3 length: 17 residues. CDR3 sequence: CASSGELAGGSYNEQFF. CDR3 sequence (DNA): TGTGCCAGCAGTGGAGAGCTAGCGGGGGGCTCCTACAATGAGCAGTTCTTC.

The V call is TRBV28, the J call TRBJ1-2, with a possible D match to TRBD1 (6 bases). This CDR3 spans 14 amino acids. Trimming shortened V by 4 bases and J by 4 bases, and 13 bases separated the two germline ends. Germline V CDR1 and CDR2: MDHEN, SYDVKM. The CDR3 DNA follows: TGTGCCAGCAGTTCCCCGACAGGAGGCTATGGCTACACCTTC. Its protein product is CASSSPTGGYGYTF.

The rearrangement links TRBV29-1 to TRBJ1-1, with 7 bases that match TRBD1. CDR1 and CDR2 (germline): SQVTM, ANQGSEA. Trimming took 4 bases from V and 4 from J; bases not matched to a gene: 9. The CDR3 runs 14 residues. The CDR3 spells CSVVLVSGGTEAFF. In DNA form, the CDR3 reads TGCAGCGTTGTGCTGGTTTCAGGGGGCACTGAAGCTTTCTTT.

This sequence joins TRBV18 and TRBJ1-6; D might be TRBD1 (5 bases). The CDR3 loop spans 17 amino acids. V lost 1 base and J 7 bases, leaving 17 bases between the germline ends. CDR1 is KGHSH and CDR2 is LQKENI in the germline V gene. CDR3 residues: CASSPLERGLRNSPLHF. CDR3 sequence (DNA): TGTGCCAGCTCACCACTCGAGAGGGGATTAAGGAATTCACCCCTCCACTTT.

The table lists this clone with a few counts. The genes are TRBV11-2 and TRBJ2-1, with TRBD1 identical over 8 bases. Looked up from germline, CDR1 is SGHAT and CDR2 is FQNNGV. This CDR3 has 15 amino acids. The V segment lost 5 bases and the J segment 6 bases; nucleotides outside the gene matches: 9. The CDR3 here is CASSPGGTGTNEQFF. CDR3 DNA: TGTGCCAGCAGCCCAGGAGGGACAGGCACCAATGAGCAGTTCTTC.

This clone was detected only a few times. The genes are TRBV5-1 and TRBJ2-7; possible D gene TRBD1, 6 bases. There are 18 residues in the CDR3. Germline assignment: CDR1 SGHRS and CDR2 YFSETQ. Trimming took off 0 bases at V and 0 bases at J, with 19 bases between the two ends. In DNA form, the CDR3 reads TGCGCCAGCAGCTTGGAAGGGGGACAAGGAAGCTTCTCCTACGAGCAGTACTTC. Translating gives CASSLEGGQGSFSYEQYF.

The genes are TRBV30 and TRBJ1-2; 12 bases map to TRBD1. After removal of 5 bases from V and 8 bases from J, the junction contained 6 bases not matched to a gene. From germline, CDR1 is GTSNPN and CDR2 SVGIG (reference sequence). CDR3 length: 13 amino acids. The CDR3 DNA reads as TGTGCCTGGTCGGGACAGGGGGCAGTAGGCTACACCTTC. Protein sequence: CAWSGQGAVGYTF.

This clone was counted a few times. The rearrangement joins TRBV28 to TRBJ2-3; D is undetermined. The CDR3 covers 12 residues. Looked up from germline, CDR1 is MDHEN and CDR2 is SYDVKM. V was shortened by 7 bases and J by 6 bases, with 11 bases between the two germline ends. The CDR3 region has the DNA TGTGCCAGCACTTTCCCTGAGGATACGCAGTATTTT. Its protein is CASTFPEDTQYF.

The rearrangement uses TRBV6-1 and TRBJ1-1; D uncertain. The ends were cut back, 4 bases at V and 2 bases at J, with 2 bases in the middle. In germline, CDR1 is MNHNS, CDR2 SASEGT. CDR3 length: 11 amino acids. In nucleotides, the CDR3 is TGTGCCAGCAGTGTAAACACTGAAGCTTTCTTT. Residues: CASSVNTEAFF.

This chain joins TRBV7-2 and TRBJ1-2, with D maybe TRBD1 (6 bases). This CDR3 spans 13 amino acids. CDR1 is SGHTA and CDR2 is FQGNSA in the germline V gene. Deletions cut 2 bases from V and 7 bases from J, with 11 bases between. Here the CDR3 reads CASSLSGAAGYTF. CDR3 DNA sequence: TGTGCCAGCAGCTTATCGGGGGCAGCTGGCTACACCTTC.

This clone was found a few times. The J gene is TRBJ2-7, the V gene TRBV18, with no clear D. Germline values: CDR1 KGHSH, CDR2 LQKENI. CDR3 length equals 12 residues. V shed 3 bases and J shed 2 bases, with 5 bases lying between them. For the CDR3, the DNA is TGTGCCAGCTCACCGGCCCCCTACGAGCAGTACTTC. As protein: CASSPAPYEQYF.

This chain uses TRBV30 with TRBJ1-2, with D uncertain. The V gene lost 5 bases and the J gene lost 8 bases, with 15 bases spanning the gap. CDR1 GTSNPN and CDR2 SVGIG come from the germline V gene (reference sequence). The CDR3 is 12 residues long. CDR3 region: CAWRSRLDGYTF. CDR3 in DNA: TGTGCCTGGCGGTCCCGGTTAGACGGCTACACCTTC.

The chain recombines TRBV30 with TRBJ2-3; a possible D gene is TRBD2 (6 bases). V dropped 2 bases and J dropped 0 bases, with 21 bases sitting between them. The CDR3 sequence is 18 residues long. Germline values: CDR1 GTSNPN, CDR2 SVGIG (reference sequence). CDR3 loop: CAWSPPTRGVKSTDTQYF. For the CDR3, the DNA is TGTGCCTGGAGTCCCCCTACGCGGGGAGTCAAAAGCACAGATACGCAGTATTTT.

V usage is TRBV10-3 and J usage is TRBJ2-7; 7 bases are shared with TRBD1. The V segment lost 0 bases and the J segment 2 bases; nucleotides outside the gene matches: 7. The length of the CDR3 is 16 residues. Germline V gene sequence: CDR1 ENHRY, CDR2 SYGVKD. CDR3 coding DNA: TGTGCCATCAGTGAGTCGACTGGGGGACAGCCCTACGAGCAGTACTTC. Encoded protein: CAISESTGGQPYEQYF.

This chain links TRBV29-1 with TRBJ1-1; a weak D match, TRBD1 (6 bases). The V gene's germline CDR1 is SQVTM and CDR2 ANQGSEA. The ends were cut back, 6 bases at V and 5 bases at J, with 13 bases in the middle. The CDR3 runs 12 residues. This CDR3 is CSVNRAGTEAFF. The CDR3 coding sequence is TGCAGCGTGAACAGGGCTGGGACTGAAGCTTTCTTT.

The V gene is TRBV25-1, the J gene TRBJ1-1; 8 bases fit TRBD1. The CDR3 is 16 amino acids. Per germline, CDR1 MGHDK and CDR2 SYGVNS. J gave up 1 base and V 0 bases, and 4 bases lay outside the gene matches. CDR3 DNA sequence: TGTGCCAGCAGTGAATATGGACAGGGAACGAACACTGAAGCTTTCTTT. Residues: CASSEYGQGTNTEAFF.

This clone was seen a few times. The J gene is TRBJ2-1, the V gene TRBV19; no reliable D call. The CDR3 sequence is 16 residues long. Germline-derived CDR1 and CDR2 are LNHDA and SQIVND (reference sequence). V lost 3 bases to trimming and J lost 4 bases, with 16 bases between them. The CDR3 DNA sequence: TGTGCCAGTAGTATGACCCCGAGTTCCAGGTACAATGAGCAGTTCTTC. Encoded protein: CASSMTPSSRYNEQFF.

CDR3 amino acids: CASSAASSNQPQHF. CDR3 DNA sequence: TGTGCCAGCAGCGCGGCCTCGAGCAATCAGCCCCAGCATTTT. The chain uses TRBV6-1 and TRBJ1-5; no clear D. V was clipped by 6 bases and J by 1 base, with 10 bases between them. The CDR3 has 14 residues. Germline V gives CDR1 MNHNS, CDR2 SASEGT.

The chain carries TRBV11-2 and TRBJ1-5; D gene uncertain. Germline V gives CDR1 SGHAT, CDR2 FQNNGV. Trimming cost V 1 base and J 5 bases, with 6 bases left between them. This CDR3 comprises 13 residues. The CDR3 protein is CASSLASDQPQHF. The CDR3 DNA is TGTGCCAGCAGCTTAGCCTCCGATCAGCCCCAGCATTTT.

The chain is built from TRBV4-1 and TRBJ1-6, with TRBD1 identical over 7 bases. Trimming removed 4 bases from V and 4 bases from J; junction bases left unmatched: 10. This CDR3 region has 17 residues. CDR1 and CDR2 (germline): MGHRA, YSYEKL. Here the CDR3 DNA reads TGCGCCAGCAGCCTAGGGACAGCCCGGGGGTATAATTCACCCCTCCACTTT. It specifies CASSLGTARGYNSPLHF.

This clone has ten or more counts. The CDR3 nucleotides are TGTGCCAGCACGGAAGGCGGCACAGATACGCAGTATTTT. Residues: CASTEGGTDTQYF. The chain couples TRBV7-9 to TRBJ2-3; D remains ambiguous. The CDR3 runs 13 residues. The germline CDR1 and CDR2 sequences are SEHNR and FQNEAQ (reference sequence). The V end was cut by 7 bases, the J end by 1 base, with 9 bases between. Drawing the rest from reference TRBV7-9 and TRBJ2-3, the complete variable domain is DTGVSQNPRHKITKRGQNVTFRCDPISEHNRLYWYRQTLGQGPEFLTYFQNEAQLEKSRLLSDRFSAERPKGSFSTLEIQRTEQGDSAMYLCASTEGGTDTQYFGPGTRLTVL.

The CDR3 is CSVVEGVEQFF. As DNA, the CDR3 is TGCAGCGTTGTGGAGGGGGTTGAGCAGTTCTTC. This rearrangement joins TRBV29-1 to TRBJ2-1; D is possibly TRBD1 or TRBD2 (6 bases each). V was cut by 4 bases and J by 9 bases, with 10 bases left in between. Germline values: CDR1 SQVTM, CDR2 ANQGSEA. The CDR3 sequence is 11 residues long.

The rearrangement joins TRBV7-9 to TRBJ1-4; unclear D gene. There are 12 residues in the CDR3. Trimming took 1 base from V and 8 from J, leaving 5 bases between them. Germline V CDR1 and CDR2: SEHNR, FQNEAQ (reference sequence). As DNA, the CDR3 is TGTGCCAGCAGCTTAGTTGCGGAAAAACTGTTTTTT. It translates to CASSLVAEKLFF.

In DNA, the CDR3 is TGTGCCAGCAGTTTCAGCCCGGACACCGGGGAGCTGTTTTTT. Its protein product is CASSFSPDTGELFF. J is TRBJ2-2 and V is TRBV6-5; D unclear. The V gene lost 4 bases and the J gene lost 3 bases, with 9 bases spanning the gap. In germline, CDR1 is MNHEY, CDR2 SVGAGI. There are 14 residues in the CDR3.

In its sample, this clone was seen a few times. The rearrangement links TRBV7-8 to TRBJ2-7, with D perhaps TRBD1 (5 bases). The V end lost 0 bases, the J end lost 5 bases, and 5 bases lay between the germline ends. The CDR3 sequence is 12 residues long. Germline-derived CDR1 and CDR2 are SGHVS and FQNEAQ. The CDR3 bases are TGTGCCAGCAGCTTAGCAGGGGACGAGCAGTACTTC. Translated: CASSLAGDEQYF.